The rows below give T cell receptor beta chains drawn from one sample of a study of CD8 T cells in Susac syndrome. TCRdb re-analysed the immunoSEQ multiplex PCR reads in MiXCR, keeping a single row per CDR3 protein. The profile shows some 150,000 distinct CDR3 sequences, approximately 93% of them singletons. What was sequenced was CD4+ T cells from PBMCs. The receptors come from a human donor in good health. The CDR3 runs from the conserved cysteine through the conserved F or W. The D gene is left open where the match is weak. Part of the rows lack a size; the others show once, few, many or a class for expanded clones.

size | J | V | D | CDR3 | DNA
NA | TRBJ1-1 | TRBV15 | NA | CATSRDGGAFTEAFF | TGTGCCACCAGCAGAGATGGAGGGGCTTTCACTGAAGCTTTCTTT
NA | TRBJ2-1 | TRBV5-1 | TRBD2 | CASSPSGSRNEQFF | TGCGCCAGCAGCCCTAGCGGGAGTAGGAATGAGCAGTTCTTC
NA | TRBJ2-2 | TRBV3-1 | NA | CASRTENTGELFF | TGTGCCAGTAGGACCGAGAACACCGGGGAGCTGTTTTTT
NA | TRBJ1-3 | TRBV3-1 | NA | CASSQDRLKGNTIYF | TGTGCCAGCAGCCAAGATCGCCTAAAGGGAAACACCATATATTTT
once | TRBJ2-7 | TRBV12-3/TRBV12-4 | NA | CASRGQTFSYEQYF | TGTGCCAGCAGAGGACAGACTTTTTCCTACGAGCAGTACTTC
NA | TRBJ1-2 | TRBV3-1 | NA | CASSQDRGGYTF | TGTGCCAGCAGCCAAGACAGGGGTGGCTACACCTTC
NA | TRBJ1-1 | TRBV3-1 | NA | CASRAGANTEAFF | TGTGCCAGCAGGGCGGGAGCCAACACTGAAGCTTTCTTT
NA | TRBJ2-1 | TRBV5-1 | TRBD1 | CASSIDPGTGGNEQFF | TGCGCCAGCAGCATCGACCCCGGGACAGGGGGCAATGAGCAGTTCTTC
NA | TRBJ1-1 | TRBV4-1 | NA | CASSQVRLSMNTEAFF | TGCGCCAGCAGCCAAGTACGACTGTCTATGAACACTGAAGCTTTCTTT
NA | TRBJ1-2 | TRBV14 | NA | CASSQVQGYGYTF | TGTGCCAGCAGCCAAGTACAGGGCTATGGCTACACCTTC
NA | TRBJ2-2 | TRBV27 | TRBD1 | CASRTGTGNTGELFF | TGTGCCAGCCGAACGGGGACAGGGAACACCGGGGAGCTGTTTTTT
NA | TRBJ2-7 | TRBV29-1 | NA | CSVAGGTVTYEQYF | TGCAGCGTTGCCGGAGGGACCGTAACCTACGAGCAGTACTTC
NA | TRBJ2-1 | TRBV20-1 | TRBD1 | CSAKTGNNEQFF | TGCAGTGCTAAGACAGGGAACAATGAGCAGTTCTTC
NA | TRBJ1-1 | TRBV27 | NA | CASSLPGTGSTEAFF | TGTGCCAGCAGTTTACCGGGAACGGGGAGCACTGAAGCTTTCTTT
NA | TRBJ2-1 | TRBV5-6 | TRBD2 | CASSLTSGPGFEQFF | TGTGCCAGCAGCTTAACTAGCGGGCCGGGCTTTGAGCAGTTCTTC
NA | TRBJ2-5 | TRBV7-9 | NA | CACTQETQYF | TGTGCCTGCACCCAAGAGACCCAGTACTTC
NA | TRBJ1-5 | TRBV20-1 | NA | CSARDPAGGGANQPQHF | TGCAGTGCTAGAGATCCGGCTGGGGGAGGAGCAAATCAGCCCCAGCATTTT
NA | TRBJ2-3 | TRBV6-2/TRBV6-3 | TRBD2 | CASSYLGLAGTDTQYF | TGTGCCAGCAGTTACCTTGGACTAGCGGGCACAGATACGCAGTATTTT
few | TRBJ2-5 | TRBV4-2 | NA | CASSQEGRGETQYF | TGTGCCAGCAGCCAAGAAGGCAGGGGCGAGACCCAGTACTTC
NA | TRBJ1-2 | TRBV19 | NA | CASSGHGRSGYTF | TGTGCCAGTAGTGGTCATGGGAGGTCTGGCTACACCTTC
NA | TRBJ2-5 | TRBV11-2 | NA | CASSFGQIFPETQYF | TGTGCCAGCAGCTTTGGACAAATCTTTCCAGAGACCCAGTACTTC
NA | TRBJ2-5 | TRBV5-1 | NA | CASSLYRAQETQYF | TGCGCCAGCAGCTTGTATAGGGCACAAGAGACCCAGTACTTC
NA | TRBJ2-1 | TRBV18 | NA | CASSPRDRSSYNEQFF | TGTGCCAGCTCACCTCGCGACCGGAGCTCCTACAATGAGCAGTTCTTC
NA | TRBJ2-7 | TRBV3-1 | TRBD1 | CASSQSDRALGQYF | TGTGCCAGCAGCCAATCGGACAGGGCGTTGGGGCAGTACTTC
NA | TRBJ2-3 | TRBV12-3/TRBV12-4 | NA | CATLRAGPTDTQYF | TGTGCCACCCTCAGAGCAGGACCCACAGATACGCAGTATTTT
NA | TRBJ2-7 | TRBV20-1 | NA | CSARRAVFYEQYF | TGCAGTGCGCGGAGGGCAGTATTTTACGAGCAGTACTTC
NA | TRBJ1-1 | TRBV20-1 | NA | CSATGAREHTEAFF | TGCAGTGCAACCGGAGCCAGGGAGCACACTGAAGCTTTCTTT
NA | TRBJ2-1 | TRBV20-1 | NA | CSAPWVSNEQFF | TGCAGTGCTCCCTGGGTATCCAATGAGCAGTTCTTC
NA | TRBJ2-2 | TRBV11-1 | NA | CASSLEQHGELFF | TGTGCCAGCAGCTTAGAGCAACACGGGGAGCTGTTTTTT
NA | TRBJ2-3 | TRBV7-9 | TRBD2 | CASSVEAGGADTQYF | TGTGCCAGCAGCGTGGAAGCGGGAGGGGCAGATACGCAGTATTTT
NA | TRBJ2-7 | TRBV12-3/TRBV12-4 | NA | CASSLPGQYGNEQYF | TGTGCCAGCAGCCTCCCCGGACAGTACGGCAACGAGCAGTACTTC
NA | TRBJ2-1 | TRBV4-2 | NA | CASSQGDVYNEQFF | TGTGCCAGCAGCCAAGGCGACGTTTACAATGAGCAGTTCTTC
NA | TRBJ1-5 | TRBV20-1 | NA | CSARRSNQPQHF | TGCAGTGCTAGGCGTAGCAATCAGCCCCAGCATTTT
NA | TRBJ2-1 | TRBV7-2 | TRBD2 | CASRPDLAGYNEQFF | TGTGCCAGCAGGCCTGACCTAGCGGGATACAATGAGCAGTTCTTC
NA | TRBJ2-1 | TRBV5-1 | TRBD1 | CASSLSGQGLHEQFF | TGCGCCAGCAGCTTGTCGGGACAGGGTCTTCATGAGCAGTTCTTC
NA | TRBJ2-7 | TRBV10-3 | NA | CAIRPRKGKDSYEQYF | TGTGCCATCAGACCTCGGAAGGGGAAGGATTCCTACGAGCAGTACTTC
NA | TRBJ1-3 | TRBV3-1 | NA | CASSPGFSRGNTIYF | TGTGCCAGCAGCCCGGGCTTTAGCAGGGGAAACACCATATATTTT
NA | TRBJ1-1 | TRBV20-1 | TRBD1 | CSARDPAGGNTEAFF | TGCAGTGCTAGAGATCCAGCAGGGGGTAACACTGAAGCTTTCTTT
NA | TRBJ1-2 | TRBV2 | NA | CATRGESNYGYTF | TGTGCCACCAGAGGGGAATCTAACTATGGCTACACCTTC
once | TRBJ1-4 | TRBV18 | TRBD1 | CASSPQRTGGGEKLFF | TGTGCCAGCTCACCGCAGCGAACAGGGGGTGGAGAAAAACTGTTTTTT
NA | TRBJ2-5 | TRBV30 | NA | CAWSVNSLQETQYF | TGTGCCTGGAGTGTAAACAGCCTCCAAGAGACCCAGTACTTC
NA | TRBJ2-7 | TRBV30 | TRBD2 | CAWIVGTKQYF | TGTGCCTGGATTGTGGGGACTAAGCAGTACTTC
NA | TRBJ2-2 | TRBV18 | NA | CASSGDTGELFF | TGTGCCAGCTCGGGGGACACCGGGGAGCTGTTTTTT
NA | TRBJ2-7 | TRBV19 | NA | CASSISGGGYEQYF | TGTGCCAGTAGTATATCGGGGGGCGGCTACGAGCAGTACTTC